This is a list of T cell receptor beta chains from one sample in a study of monozygotic twins with inflammatory bowel disease. TCRdb re-called the 5' RACE reads; every CDR3 protein appears as one record, without DNA. This repertoire comprises approximately 300,000 distinct CDR3 sequences; its ten largest clones make up 5.6%. The sequencing input was blood. The receptor source for this set is a human donor with ulcerative colitis or Crohn's disease, or a healthy co-twin of an affected twin (not recorded which). CDR3s include the opening cysteine and the closing phenylalanine or tryptophan.

v_call	cdr3_length	j_call	cdr3_aa
TRBV5-6	15	TRBJ2-2	CASSQTGGNTGELFF
TRBV4-1	19	TRBJ2-6	CASSHLKGQAISGANVLTF
TRBV19	14	TRBJ1-1	CASSIVGVNTEAFF
TRBV5-1	15	TRBJ2-1	CASSYPGSSYNEQFF
TRBV12-3/TRBV12-4	17	TRBJ2-1	CASRYQGLAGGYNEQFF
TRBV11-2	18	TRBJ1-5	CASSHPTGGAGSNQPQHF
TRBV2	14	TRBJ2-2	CASTGQGVTGELFF
TRBV28	15	TRBJ1-1	CAGRPGAPSNTEAFF
TRBV4-3	20	TRBJ2-2	CASSQDRRTSGGAYTGELFF
TRBV14	15	TRBJ2-1	CASSQTIYYMNEQFF
TRBV19	16	TRBJ2-1	CASSIPSGKEGDEQFF
TRBV5-1	14	TRBJ2-1	CASSLAQGVEEQFF
TRBV7-2	14	TRBJ2-7	CASSFPTRSYEQYF
TRBV12-3/TRBV12-4	15	TRBJ1-2	CASSQDRDRPYGYTF
TRBV6-6	14	TRBJ1-2	CASSYQRRAEGYTF
TRBV28	16	TRBJ2-1	CASSLSGDKGLGQQFF
TRBV24-1	19	TRBJ2-5	CATSEAPGQGPKYQETQYF
TRBV11-2	16	TRBJ2-4	CASSLIYYGERNIQYF
TRBV20-1	15	TRBJ1-5	CSARAGQGSNQPQHF
TRBV18	13	TRBJ2-1	CASSEGTDSEQFF
TRBV3-1	17	TRBJ2-7	CASSQAVRDRGFYEQYF
TRBV18	14	TRBJ2-3	CASSPSGSTDTQYF
TRBV5-1	17	TRBJ2-3	CASSRSGRAGSTDTQYF
TRBV11-2	15	TRBJ1-6	CASKSLTGNNSPLHF
TRBV10-3	13	TRBJ1-5	CAISGGEDQPQHF
TRBV25-1	16	TRBJ2-4	CASSDGGWKAKNIQYF
TRBV7-9	12	TRBJ2-7	CASSYGGGEQYF
TRBV13	11	TRBJ2-3	CASGAGDTQYF
TRBV5-4	14	TRBJ2-3	CASSLTGPGDTQYF
TRBV6-2/TRBV6-3	15	TRBJ2-3	CASSSFAVGTDTQYF
TRBV5-1	15	TRBJ1-4	CASSTTGGPNEKLFF
TRBV19	11	TRBJ1-1	CASSIGTGSRF
TRBV7-2	13	TRBJ1-1	CASSFRRTTEAFF
TRBV12-3/TRBV12-4	13	TRBJ1-6	CASSLLEGSPLHF
TRBV28	14	TRBJ2-3	CASSTSGGTDTQYF
TRBV12-3/TRBV12-4	14	TRBJ2-1	CASTRIRQGSEQFF
TRBV20-1	14	TRBJ2-7	CSAMTRFSSYEQYF
TRBV4-3	14	TRBJ1-2	CASSLGAGNGGYTF
TRBV6-5	17	TRBJ2-1	CASSYANPSGGNSQQFF
TRBV5-6	15	TRBJ1-6	CASSQSGFDNSPLHF
TRBV5-1	15	TRBJ2-1	CASSKDRAVLNEQFF
TRBV28	15	TRBJ2-5	CASISPIGAQETQYF
TRBV5-1	16	TRBJ2-2	CASSRSGQGEHGELFF
TRBV7-2	16	TRBJ2-4	CASSLAAGRVTNIQYF
TRBV7-2	12	TRBJ1-5	CASSKNNSPQHF
TRBV30	15	TRBJ1-1	CAWSPTGGGNTEAFF
TRBV6-5	15	TRBJ2-1	CASSYSPTMNNEQFF
TRBV7-9	13	TRBJ1-5	CASSLADYQPQHF
TRBV12-3/TRBV12-4	15	TRBJ2-7	CASSPSRGQVYEQYF
TRBV29-1	15	TRBJ1-5	CSARQGGTSNQPQHF
TRBV6-5	17	TRBJ2-3	CASSYSGSGGIRDTQYF
TRBV30	18	TRBJ2-1	CAWSGLIADTGNYNEQFF
TRBV15	18	TRBJ1-5	CATSRRQGTGGFNQPQHF
TRBV28	15	TRBJ2-7	CASSRFAGGPYEQYF
TRBV5-1	13	TRBJ1-2	CASSRQADYGYTF
TRBV5-1	13	TRBJ2-2	CASSLVANGELFF
TRBV5-1	13	TRBJ1-5	CASSLVTGQPQHF